The entry below gives a single T cell receptor (beta chain) sequence along with its context. The data are from a study of blood T cell repertoires in COVID-19. J lost 3 bases, V lost 2 bases, and 2 bases had no gene match. The germline gives CDR1 MDHEN, CDR2 SYDVKM. This CDR3 comprises 16 residues. Libraries were prepared by immunoSEQ multiplex PCR; TCRdb keeps only in-frame clonotypes and omits some of them. Here the sample spans about 170,000 clones, 77% being singletons. The rearrangement links TRBV28 to TRBJ2-2, with TRBD2 matching over 11 bases. Sequenced sample: peripheral blood. This TCR was recovered from a man between 65 and 85 years old with acute or convalescent COVID-19. In DNA form, the CDR3 reads TGTGCCAGCAGTTTAAGGACTAGCGGGTACACCGGGGAGCTGTTTTTT. It encodes CASSLRTSGYTGELFF.